A selection of T cell receptor beta chains follows, all from one sample in a study of blood T cells in healthy people across ages. TCRdb called the 5' RACE reads again in MiXCR, with one record for every CDR3 protein. The sample carries 730,000 or so distinct CDR3 sequences, 43% recorded once. Sequenced input: blood. These receptor sequences come from a woman aged 55-69 years in good health. The CDR3 runs from the conserved cysteine through the conserved F or W. Each record gives: V gene, D gene, clone size, J gene, CDR3 DNA, CDR3 protein. D genes are given only for firm matches. Size is stated for part of the rows, as once, few or many counts, or as a class when the clone is expanded.

TRBV3-1,TRBD1,.,TRBJ2-7,TGTGCCAGCAGTATTTACAGGGGATCCTACGAGCAGTACTTC,CASSIYRGSYEQYF
TRBV10-3,.,.,TRBJ1-6,TGTGCCATCAGTGAGTTTGGGGAAGGAGATTCACCCCTCCACTTT,CAISEFGEGDSPLHF
TRBV3-1,.,.,TRBJ1-5,TGTGCCGCGGGGGACGCAGTATGGCCCCAGCATTTT,CAAGDAVWPQHF
TRBV28,TRBD1,few,TRBJ2-7,TGTGCCAGCAGTGAAAGAACGGGACAGAGATTCTACGAGCAGTACTTC,CASSERTGQRFYEQYF
TRBV5-6,.,.,TRBJ1-6,TGTGCCAGCAGCTTCCAGGGTGGATCCTATAATTCACCCCTCCACTTT,CASSFQGGSYNSPLHF
TRBV3-1,.,.,TRBJ2-1,TGTGCCAGCAGCCAAGTCTCCGGTGGGGTGCGTGAGCAGTTCTTC,CASSQVSGGVREQFF
TRBV28,.,many,TRBJ1-2,TGTGCCAGCGAGGTCTACACCTTC,CASEVYTF
TRBV6-6,.,.,TRBJ2-5,TGTGCCAGCAGTTACCCGTCGGCCGGGCAAGAGACCCAGTACTTC,CASSYPSAGQETQYF
TRBV20-1,.,.,TRBJ1-5,TGCAGTGCTATTACAAGAGATCAGCCCCAGCATTTT,CSAITRDQPQHF
TRBV25-1,.,few,TRBJ1-2,TGTGCCAGCACTCGTCTAGGGGGGGGCTACACCTTC,CASTRLGGGYTF
TRBV20-1,.,.,TRBJ1-2,TGCAGTGCTAGAGTTCCCGGTACAGCTAACTATGGCTACACCTTC,CSARVPGTANYGYTF
TRBV11-2,.,.,TRBJ1-6,TGTGCCAGCAGCCTAGTATCTGGGCAGGGAGGGACACCCCTCCACTTT,CASSLVSGQGGTPLHF
TRBV29-1,TRBD1,.,TRBJ2-7,TGCAGCGTTGGTACAGGGGCGGTTGATGAGCAGTACTTC,CSVGTGAVDEQYF
TRBV27,.,many,TRBJ2-4,TGTGCCAGCAGCTCAGGGGGGGTAGCCAAAAACATTCAGTACTTC,CASSSGGVAKNIQYF
TRBV24-1,.,.,TRBJ2-2,TGTGCCACCTTACCCACAGAAGGCGGGGACAGGAACACCGGGGAGCTGTTTTTT,CATLPTEGGDRNTGELFF
TRBV20-1,.,.,TRBJ2-1,TGCAGTGCAAAGGGACCACAACAAGGGGAGCAGTTCTTC,CSAKGPQQGEQFF
TRBV3-1,TRBD2,.,TRBJ2-5,TGTGCCAGCAGCTACGGACTAGTATATGGGACCCAGTACTTC,CASSYGLVYGTQYF
TRBV20-1,TRBD1,few,TRBJ1-5,TGCAGTGCCCAAAGGGCAGGGGGTGTACAGCCCCAGCATTTT,CSAQRAGGVQPQHF
TRBV5-1,TRBD2,.,TRBJ2-7,TGCGCCAGCAGTCGAGGCGAGCGGGGACTCGAGCAGTACTTC,CASSRGERGLEQYF
TRBV7-7,TRBD2,few,TRBJ2-5,TGTCTGGTTCCTTGGGCTAGCGGGAGACGTGACCAAGAGACCCAGTACTTC,CLVPWASGRRDQETQYF
TRBV6-2/TRBV6-3,.,.,TRBJ2-2,TGTGCCAGCAGTTACCGGTCTCAACACACCGGGGAGCTGTTTTTT,CASSYRSQHTGELFF
TRBV4-3,TRBD1,few,TRBJ1-2,TGCGCCAGCAGCCAAGATAGGGGGCAGGGGCAGGACTATGGCTACACCTTC,CASSQDRGQGQDYGYTF
TRBV5-1,.,.,TRBJ2-3,TGCGCCAGCAGCTTGGGCGGGACGGCTTCGCAAGATATGCAGTATTTT,CASSLGGTASQDMQYF
TRBV28,.,.,TRBJ1-1,TGTGCCAGCAGTTTACGGGGGGCGGACACTGAAGCTTTCTTT,CASSLRGADTEAFF
TRBV7-9,.,.,TRBJ1-4,TGTGCCAGCAGCTTCTGGGGCGACGAAAAACTGTTTTTT,CASSFWGDEKLFF
TRBV6-5,.,.,TRBJ1-2,TGTGCCAGCAGTTACTCCAAACCGGGCAGCTATGGCTACACCTTC,CASSYSKPGSYGYTF
TRBV11-2,TRBD2,few,TRBJ2-5,TGTGCCAGCAGCCACCGCGGACTAGCGGAGGGGGAGACCCAGTACTTC,CASSHRGLAEGETQYF
TRBV7-7,.,.,TRBJ2-5,TGTGCCAGCAGCTTAAGCTCCTATAAGGAGACCCAGTACTTC,CASSLSSYKETQYF